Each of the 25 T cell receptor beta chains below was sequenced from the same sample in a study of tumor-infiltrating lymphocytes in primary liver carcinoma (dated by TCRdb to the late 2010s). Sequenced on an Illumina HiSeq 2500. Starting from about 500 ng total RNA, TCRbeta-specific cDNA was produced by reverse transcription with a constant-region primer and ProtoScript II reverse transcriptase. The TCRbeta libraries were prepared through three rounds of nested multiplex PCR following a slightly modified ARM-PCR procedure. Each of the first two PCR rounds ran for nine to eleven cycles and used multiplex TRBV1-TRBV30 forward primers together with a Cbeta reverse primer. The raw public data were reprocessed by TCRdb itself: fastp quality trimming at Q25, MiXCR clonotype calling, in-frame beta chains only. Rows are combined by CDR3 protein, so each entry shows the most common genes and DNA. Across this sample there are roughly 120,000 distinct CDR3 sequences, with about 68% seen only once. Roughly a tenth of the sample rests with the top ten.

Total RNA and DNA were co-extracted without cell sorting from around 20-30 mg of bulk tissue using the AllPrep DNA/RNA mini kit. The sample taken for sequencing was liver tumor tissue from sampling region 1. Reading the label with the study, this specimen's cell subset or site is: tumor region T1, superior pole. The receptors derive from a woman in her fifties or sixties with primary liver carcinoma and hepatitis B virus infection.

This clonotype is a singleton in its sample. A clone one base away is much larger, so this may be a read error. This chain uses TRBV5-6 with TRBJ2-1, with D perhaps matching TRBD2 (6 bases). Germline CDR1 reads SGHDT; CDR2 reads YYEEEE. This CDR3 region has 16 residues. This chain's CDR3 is CANSDDGGTNYNEQFF. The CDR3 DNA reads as TGTGCCAACAGCGATGACGGCGGGACCAACTACAATGAGCAGTTCTTC. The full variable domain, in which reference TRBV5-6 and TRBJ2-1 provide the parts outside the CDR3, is DAGVTQSPTHLIKTRGQQVTLRCSPKSGHDTVSWYQQALGQGPQFIFQYYEEEERQRGNFPDRFSGHQFPNYSSELNVNALLLGDSALYLCANSDDGGTNYNEQFFGPGTRLTVL.

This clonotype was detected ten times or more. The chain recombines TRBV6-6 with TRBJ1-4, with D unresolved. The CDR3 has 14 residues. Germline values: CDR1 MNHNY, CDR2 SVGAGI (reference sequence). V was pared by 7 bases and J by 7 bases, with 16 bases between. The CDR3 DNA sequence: TGTGCCAGCATGAACTGGGATGAAGGTGAAAAACTGTTTTTT. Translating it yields CASMNWDEGEKLFF.

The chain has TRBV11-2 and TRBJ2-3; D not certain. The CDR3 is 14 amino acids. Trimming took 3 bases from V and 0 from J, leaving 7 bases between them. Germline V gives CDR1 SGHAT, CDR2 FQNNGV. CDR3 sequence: CASSFGYSTDTQYF. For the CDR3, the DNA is TGTGCCAGCAGCTTCGGATACAGCACAGATACGCAGTATTTT.

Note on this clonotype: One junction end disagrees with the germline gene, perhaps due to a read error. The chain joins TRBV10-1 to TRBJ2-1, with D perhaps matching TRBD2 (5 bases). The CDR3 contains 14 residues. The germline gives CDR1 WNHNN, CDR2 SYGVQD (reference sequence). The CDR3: CANSEGGRINEQFF. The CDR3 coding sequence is TGCGCCAACAGTGAGGGTGGCAGGATCAATGAGCAGTTCTTC.

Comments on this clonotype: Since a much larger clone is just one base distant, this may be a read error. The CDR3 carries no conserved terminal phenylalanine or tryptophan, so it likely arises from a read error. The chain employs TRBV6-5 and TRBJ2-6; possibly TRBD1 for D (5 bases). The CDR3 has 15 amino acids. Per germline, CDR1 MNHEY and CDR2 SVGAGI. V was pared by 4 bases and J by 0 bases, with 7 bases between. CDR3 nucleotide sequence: TGTGCCAGCAGTTTAGGGGTCTCTGGGGCCAACGTCCTGACTCTC. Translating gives CASSLGVSGANVLTL.

CDR3 sequence: CASSQDGSEQFF. CDR3 coding DNA: TGCGCCAGCAGCCAAGATGGTAGTGAGCAGTTCTTC. This chain joins TRBV4-1 and TRBJ2-1, with D uncertain. The germline V gene has CDR1 MGHRA and CDR2 YSYEKL. Trimming took 0 bases from V and 9 from J, leaving 6 bases between them. CDR3 length: 12 residues.

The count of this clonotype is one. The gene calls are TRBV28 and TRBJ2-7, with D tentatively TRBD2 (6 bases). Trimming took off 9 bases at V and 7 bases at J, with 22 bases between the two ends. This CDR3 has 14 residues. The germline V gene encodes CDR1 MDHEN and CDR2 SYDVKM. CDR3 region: CARHTVPGLEEQYF. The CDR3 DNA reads TGTGCCAGGCACACAGTTCCGGGACTGGAGGAGCAGTACTTC.

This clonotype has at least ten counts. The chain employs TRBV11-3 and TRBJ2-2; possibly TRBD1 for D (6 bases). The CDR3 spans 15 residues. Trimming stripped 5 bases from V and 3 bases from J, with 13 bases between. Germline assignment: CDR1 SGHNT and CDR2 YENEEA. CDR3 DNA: TGTGCCAGCAGCCCCTCGTGGGGGCACACCGGGGAGCTGTTTTTT. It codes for CASSPSWGHTGELFF.

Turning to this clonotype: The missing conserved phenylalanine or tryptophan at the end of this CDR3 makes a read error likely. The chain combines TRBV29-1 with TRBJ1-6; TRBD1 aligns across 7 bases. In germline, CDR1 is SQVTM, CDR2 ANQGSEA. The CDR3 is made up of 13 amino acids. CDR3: CSVGDRANSPLHL. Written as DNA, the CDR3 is TGTAGCGTTGGCGACAGGGCAAATTCGCCCCTCCACCTC.

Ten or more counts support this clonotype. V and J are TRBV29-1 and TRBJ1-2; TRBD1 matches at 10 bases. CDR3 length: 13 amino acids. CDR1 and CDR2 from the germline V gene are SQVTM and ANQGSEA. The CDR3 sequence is CSDRDRGIYGYTF. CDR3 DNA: TGCAGTGACCGGGACAGGGGAATCTATGGCTACACCTTC.

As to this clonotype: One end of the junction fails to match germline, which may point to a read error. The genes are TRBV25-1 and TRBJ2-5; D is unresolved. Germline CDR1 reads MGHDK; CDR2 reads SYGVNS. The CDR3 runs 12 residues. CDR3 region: CASSDFQEAQYF. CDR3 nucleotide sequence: TGTGCCAGCAGTGATTTCCAAGAGGCCCAGTACTTC.

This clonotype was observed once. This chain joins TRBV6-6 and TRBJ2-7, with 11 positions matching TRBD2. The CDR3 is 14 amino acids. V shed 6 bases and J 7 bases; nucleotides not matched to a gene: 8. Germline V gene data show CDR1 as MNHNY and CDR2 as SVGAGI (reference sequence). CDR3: CASRGLAGTHEQYF. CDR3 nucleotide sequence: TGTGCCAGCAGAGGACTAGCGGGTACCCATGAGCAGTACTTC.

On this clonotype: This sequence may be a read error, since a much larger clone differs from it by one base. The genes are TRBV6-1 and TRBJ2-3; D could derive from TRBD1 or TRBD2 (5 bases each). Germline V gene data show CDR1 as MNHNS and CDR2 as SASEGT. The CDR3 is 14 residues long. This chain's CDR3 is CSSSERGTANTQYF. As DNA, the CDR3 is TGTTCCAGCAGTGAAAGAGGGACCGCGAATACGCAGTATTTT.

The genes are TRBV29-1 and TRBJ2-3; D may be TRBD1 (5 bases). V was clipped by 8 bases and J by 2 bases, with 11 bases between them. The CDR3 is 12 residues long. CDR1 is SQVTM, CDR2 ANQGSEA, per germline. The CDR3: CSIRVATDTQYF. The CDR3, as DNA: TGCAGCATCAGGGTTGCCACAGATACGCAGTATTTT.

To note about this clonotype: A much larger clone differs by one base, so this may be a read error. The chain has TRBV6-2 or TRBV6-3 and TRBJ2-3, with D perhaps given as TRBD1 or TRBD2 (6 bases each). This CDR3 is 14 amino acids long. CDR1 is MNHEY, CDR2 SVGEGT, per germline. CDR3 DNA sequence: TGTTCCAGCAGTCCCAGACTAGGGGGAGATACGCAGTATTTT. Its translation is CSSSPRLGGDTQYF.

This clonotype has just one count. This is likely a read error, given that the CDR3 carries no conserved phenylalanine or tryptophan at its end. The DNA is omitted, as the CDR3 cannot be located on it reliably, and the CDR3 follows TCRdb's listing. The CDR3 region is CASGLALPSAPNIGEMFL. The chain has TRBV12-5 and TRBJ2-2; the table names TRBD1, a call not compared with the DNA. Ends included, the CDR3 has 18 residues. Germline V gives CDR1 LGHNT, CDR2 FRNRAP.

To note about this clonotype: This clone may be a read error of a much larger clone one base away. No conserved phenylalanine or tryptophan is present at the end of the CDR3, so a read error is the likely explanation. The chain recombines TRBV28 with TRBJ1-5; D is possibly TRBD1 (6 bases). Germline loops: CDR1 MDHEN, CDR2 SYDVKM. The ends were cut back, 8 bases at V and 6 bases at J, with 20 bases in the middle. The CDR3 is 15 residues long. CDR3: CASGLLQGGGQPQHY. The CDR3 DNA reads TGTGCCAGCGGATTGTTACAGGGTGGGGGTCAGCCCCAGCATTAT.

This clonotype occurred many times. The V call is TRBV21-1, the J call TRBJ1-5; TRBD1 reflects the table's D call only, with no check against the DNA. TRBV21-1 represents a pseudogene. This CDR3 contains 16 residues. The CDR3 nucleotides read TGTGCCAGCACCCACCGGACAGGGTTTGGCAATCAGCCCCAGCATTTT. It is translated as CASTHRTGFGNQPQHF.

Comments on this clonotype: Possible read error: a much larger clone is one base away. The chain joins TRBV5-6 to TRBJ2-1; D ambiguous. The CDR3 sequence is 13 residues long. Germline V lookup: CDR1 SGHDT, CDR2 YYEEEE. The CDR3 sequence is CTSSFMERFEQFF. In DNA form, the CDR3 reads TGTACCAGCAGCTTCATGGAGCGATTTGAGCAGTTCTTC.

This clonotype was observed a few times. CDR3 sequence (DNA): TGCAGCGCAGCCATGAGACAAGAGACCCAGTACTTC. It encodes CSAAMRQETQYF. The chain recombines TRBV29-1 with TRBJ2-5; D uncertain. The CDR3 is 12 amino acids. V lost 7 bases and J 2 bases, leaving 11 bases between the germline ends. CDR1 and CDR2 from the germline V gene are SQVTM and ANQGSEA.

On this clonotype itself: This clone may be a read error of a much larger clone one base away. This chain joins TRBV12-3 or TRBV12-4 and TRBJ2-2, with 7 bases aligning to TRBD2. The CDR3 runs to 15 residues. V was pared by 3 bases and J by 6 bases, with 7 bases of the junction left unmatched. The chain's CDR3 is CASSFWEAGAGELFF. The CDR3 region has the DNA TGTGCCAGCAGTTTTTGGGAGGCGGGGGCCGGGGAGCTGTTTTTT.

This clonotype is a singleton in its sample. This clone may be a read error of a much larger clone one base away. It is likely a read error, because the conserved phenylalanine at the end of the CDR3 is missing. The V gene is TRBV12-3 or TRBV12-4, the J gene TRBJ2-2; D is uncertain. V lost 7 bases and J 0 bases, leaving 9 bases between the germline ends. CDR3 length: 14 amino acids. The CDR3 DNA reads TGTGCCAGCATTAAGGTCCCGAACACCGGGGAGCTGTTTTGT. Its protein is CASIKVPNTGELFC.

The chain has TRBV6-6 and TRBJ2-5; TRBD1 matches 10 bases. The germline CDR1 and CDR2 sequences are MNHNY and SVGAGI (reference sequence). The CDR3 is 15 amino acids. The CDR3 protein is CANSYSRTGGETQYF. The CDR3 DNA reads TGTGCTAACAGTTACTCGCGGACAGGGGGAGAGACCCAGTACTTC.

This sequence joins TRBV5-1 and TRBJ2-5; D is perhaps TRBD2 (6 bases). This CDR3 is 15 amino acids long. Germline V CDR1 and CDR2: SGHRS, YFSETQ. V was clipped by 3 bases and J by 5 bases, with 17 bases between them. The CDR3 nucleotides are TGCGCCAGCAGCTCCCGTGGAGGGCTCCTGGAGACCCAGTACTTC. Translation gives CASSSRGGLLETQYF.

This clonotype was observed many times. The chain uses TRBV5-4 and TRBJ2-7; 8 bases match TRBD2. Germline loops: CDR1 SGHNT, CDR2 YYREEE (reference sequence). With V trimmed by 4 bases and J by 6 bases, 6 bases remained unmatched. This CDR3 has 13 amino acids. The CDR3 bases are TGTGCCAGCAGCCGAGCCGCGGGAGGCGAGCAGTACTTC. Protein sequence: CASSRAAGGEQYF.